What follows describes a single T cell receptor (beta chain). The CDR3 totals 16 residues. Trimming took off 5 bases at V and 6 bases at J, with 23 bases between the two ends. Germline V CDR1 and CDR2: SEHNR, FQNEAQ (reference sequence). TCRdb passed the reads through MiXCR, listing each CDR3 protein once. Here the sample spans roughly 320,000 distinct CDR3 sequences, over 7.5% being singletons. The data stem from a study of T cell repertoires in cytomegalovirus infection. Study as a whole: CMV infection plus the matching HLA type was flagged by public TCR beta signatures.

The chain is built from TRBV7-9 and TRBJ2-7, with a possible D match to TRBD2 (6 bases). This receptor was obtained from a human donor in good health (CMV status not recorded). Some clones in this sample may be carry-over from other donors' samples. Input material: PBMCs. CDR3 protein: CASSEGRESQRGEQYF. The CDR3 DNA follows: TGTGCCAGCAGCGAGGGGCGGGAAAGTCAGAGGGGCGAGCAGTACTTC.